This T cell receptor (beta chain) emerged from a study of control samples from healthy donors and cancer patients. Trimming stripped 4 bases from V and 10 bases from J, with 19 bases between. CDR3 length equals 14 residues. Germline V gene sequence: CDR1 PRHDT, CDR2 FYEKMQ (reference sequence). Profiled with immunoSEQ multiplex PCR; TCRdb holds only in-frame clones, not every one. Altogether 130,000 or so clones are present, 89% being singletons, with the ten largest covering approximately 37%. The chain combines TRBV13 with TRBJ1-2, with D perhaps matching TRBD1 (6 bases). The TCR originated in a man between 45 and 60 years old in good health. The sample was blood. The chain's CDR3 is CASSYEGHPQLYTF. CDR3 DNA: TGTGCCAGCAGCTACGAGGGACATCCTCAACTCTACACCTTC.